This T cell receptor (beta chain) emerged from a study of CD8+ T cells in alopecia areata. About the study: Among treated patients, oral tofacitinib was administered at 5 to 10 mg twice daily.

The CDR3 is made up of 12 amino acids. Per the germline V gene, CDR1 is KGHSH and CDR2 is LQKENI. As concerns this clone: Compared with germline, one end of the junction differs, possibly owing to a read error.

Specified treatment: oral pan-JAK inhibitor, 5-10 mg twice daily. Extraction and reverse transcription of RNA yielded cDNA as the sequencing template. Some clones are missing from TCRdb's copy, which holds only in-frame ones; the method was immunoSEQ multiplex PCR. The sample lists 95,000 to 150,000 clones, 53% seen once, with roughly 0.5% in the top ten. The source was CD4+ T cells sorted from blood, collected at week 4, from a patient treated with tofacitinib. This chain links TRBV18 with TRBJ2-7; the match to TRBD1 covers 9 bases. The clonotype was recovered from a human donor with alopecia areata. In DNA form, the CDR3 reads TGTGCCAGCTCAACGGACCGGGACAGGGTGTCCTTC. This sequence encodes CASSTDRDRVSF.